This T cell receptor beta chain was recovered during a study of blood T cell repertoires in COVID-19 (dated by TCRdb to about 2020). Concerning the study at large: Samples from collaborators originated in the United States, Italy and Spain and spanned both the acute and convalescent phases of COVID-19. The material from the prospective study consisted of cDNA or gDNA derived from T cells, B-cell-depleted T cells, or PBMCs. Subjects who had been exposed to COVID-19, were actively infected with it, or had recovered from it provided the deeply sampled blood TCRbeta repertoires that made up the dataset. The repertoires were released in a freely available public database meant as a resource for research on the immune response to SARS-CoV-2. Samples came from the ongoing ImmuneRACE study (first 160 participants) plus 1,254 subjects from 6 global collaborators. A de-identified subject ID, COVID-19 status, age in years and sex were almost always included in the sample metadata. Where available, HLA class I and class II types were taken from metadata supplied by the sample provider and were not determined by assay-based typing. What the authors observed across the whole study: The quantity of clinical and demographic metadata differed by source and by participant and was supplied without curation.

The immunoSEQ Assay, a bias-controlled multiplex PCR, was used to amplify TCRbeta CDR3 regions from genomic DNA. For the original study's pipeline: The number of nucleated cells in each sample was estimated from the amplification of reference gene primers within the assay. To quantify the absolute abundance of each unique TCRbeta CDR3 rearrangement, sequence reads were collapsed and filtered. For each sample, productive Simpson clonality was calculated by taking the square root of Simpson's diversity index across productive rearrangements. Sourced from immuneACCESS, this table was stored by TCRdb with only in-frame sequences that have V and J called. A share of the clones is absent; for the studies checked, an unresolved V gene accounts for under half, and the remainder has no known explanation. The V and J calls and clone size are taken from that table; D and trimming were inferred from the DNA. Within this sample are about 270,000 clones, with roughly 84% of them counted one time only. Of the sample, roughly 8.6% is held by the ten largest clones.

The germline V gene provides CDR1 SGHTA and CDR2 FQGNSA. V ends up 6 bases short and J 2 bases short, with an unmatched junction base count of 6. The CDR3 has 17 amino acids, counting the end cysteine and phenylalanine. Only CDR3 DNA is held: 51 bases, read in frame from base 1. Each collaborating institution followed its own protocols to collect whole blood in K2EDTA tubes. Collaborator samples were shipped for TCRbeta analysis as frozen whole blood, isolated PBMCs, or DNA extracted from either sample type. As regards this clone: No antigen is known for it. It has no much larger one-base neighbor in the sample; base qualities were not kept.

Sequenced: peripheral blood. This clonotype was sampled from a human donor in a cohort sampled during active COVID-19. The V and J segments used are TRBV7-2 and TRBJ2-5, and TRBD2 aligns with 16 junction nucleotides. The DNA sequence is given as TGTGCCAGCAGACGGGGACTAGCGGGGGGGCTTCAAGAGACCCAGTACTTC. This codes for CASRRGLAGGLQETQYF.